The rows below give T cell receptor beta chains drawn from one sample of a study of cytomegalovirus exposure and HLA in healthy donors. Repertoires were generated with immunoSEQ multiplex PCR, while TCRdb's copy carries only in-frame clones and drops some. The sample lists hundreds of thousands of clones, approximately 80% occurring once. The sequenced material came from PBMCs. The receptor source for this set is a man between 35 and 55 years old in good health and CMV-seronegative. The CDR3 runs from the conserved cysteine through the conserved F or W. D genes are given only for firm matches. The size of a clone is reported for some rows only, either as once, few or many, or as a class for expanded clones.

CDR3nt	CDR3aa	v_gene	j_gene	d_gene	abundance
TGTGCCAGCAGCGACAGGGGGCCCACAGATACGCAGTATTTT	CASSDRGPTDTQYF	TRBV6-1	TRBJ2-3	TRBD1	.
TGTGCCAGCAGCGTAGGTTGGGCCCCGTCCTACGAGCAGTACTTC	CASSVGWAPSYEQYF	TRBV9	TRBJ2-7	.	.
TGTGCCAGCAGTCCGCCTGACAGGGATAGCGGCTACACCTTC	CASSPPDRDSGYTF	TRBV28	TRBJ1-2	TRBD1	.
TGTGCCAGCAGTGCAGGGACATATGGCAATTCACCCCTCCACTTT	CASSAGTYGNSPLHF	TRBV2	TRBJ1-6	.	.
TGTGCCAGCAGCGGTAGCGGGGGGAGGACAGATACGCAGTATTTT	CASSGSGGRTDTQYF	TRBV7-9	TRBJ2-3	TRBD2	.
TGCGCCAGCAGCCAAGATACAGGAGGGGGGGGCTACGAGCAGTACTTC	CASSQDTGGGGYEQYF	TRBV4-3	TRBJ2-7	.	once
TGTGCCAGCAGCCGCGAGGGGACAGGGGTAAAGTTCTTC	CASSREGTGVKFF	TRBV14	TRBJ2-1	TRBD1	.
TGCGCCAGCAGCCAAGATACAGGCAGGGGAAATGAGCAGTTCTTC	CASSQDTGRGNEQFF	TRBV4-3	TRBJ2-1	.	once
TGTGCCAGCAGCCGCGGACAGGGGGGATCCTACAATGAGCAGTTCTTC	CASSRGQGGSYNEQFF	TRBV14	TRBJ2-1	TRBD1	.
TGTGCCAGCAGCTTGGGTACAGGGGTAGGGGAAAAACTGTTTTTT	CASSLGTGVGEKLFF	TRBV5-6	TRBJ1-4	TRBD1	.
TGTGCCAGCAGGGGCGGGGGGGCCGCTGGGGCCAACGTCCTGACTTTC	CASRGGGAAGANVLTF	TRBV7-3	TRBJ2-6	TRBD2	few
TGTGCCAGCAGCTTATGGGCAGTTAACACCGGGGAGCTGTTTTTT	CASSLWAVNTGELFF	TRBV11-2	TRBJ2-2	.	.
TGTGCCAGCAGCCTCCTGGGGGGAGGGGATGAGCAGTTCTTC	CASSLLGGGDEQFF	TRBV7-7	TRBJ2-1	TRBD2	.
TGTGCCCTAAGACCCGGGACAACGAACACCGGGGAGCTGTTTTTT	CALRPGTTNTGELFF	TRBV6-1	TRBJ2-2	.	.
TGTGCCAGCAGCGCCCGACAGGGTGGGATGAACACTGAAGCTTTCTTT	CASSARQGGMNTEAFF	TRBV9	TRBJ1-1	TRBD1	few
TGTGCCACCAGCAGAGGCAGGAACACCGGGGAGCTGTTTTTT	CATSRGRNTGELFF	TRBV15	TRBJ2-2	.	.
TGTGCCAGCAGGTTAAAGGGGTCCAGAACTGAAGCTTTCTTT	CASRLKGSRTEAFF	TRBV7-2	TRBJ1-1	.	.
TGTGCCAGCAGTTATCTGTCCCTTCGTACAGGGAAGGATCAGCCCCAGCATTTT	CASSYLSLRTGKDQPQHF	TRBV28	TRBJ1-5	.	.
TGTGCCAGCAGCTTGTGGCACAGGCCCTATAATTCACCCCTCCACTTT	CASSLWHRPYNSPLHF	TRBV5-6	TRBJ1-6	.	.
TGTGCCAGCTCATCCTCATCTCGGACAGTTAATAGCAATCAGCCCCAGCATTTT	CASSSSSRTVNSNQPQHF	TRBV18	TRBJ1-5	.	.
TGTTCCAGCAGCTTAGACAGCTACGAGCAGTACTTC	CSSSLDSYEQYF	TRBV7-9	TRBJ2-7	.	.
TGTGCCAGCAGCCCCCAGACGGGGAACACTGAAGCTTTCTTT	CASSPQTGNTEAFF	TRBV9	TRBJ1-1	.	.
TGTGCCAGCAGTTTGGCAGGAGGGGGGGAGCTGTTTTTT	CASSLAGGGELFF	TRBV27	TRBJ2-2	.	.
TGTGCCAGCAGTTCCGGGACAGGGGGACGCCAGCCCCAGCATTTT	CASSSGTGGRQPQHF	TRBV27	TRBJ1-5	TRBD1	.
TGTGCCAGCAGCTTATTCGGTAACTACAATGAGCAGTTCTTC	CASSLFGNYNEQFF	TRBV7-3	TRBJ2-1	.	.
TGTGCCAGCAGACCCCGCGGTCTCTCTGGAAACACCATATATTTT	CASRPRGLSGNTIYF	TRBV6-5	TRBJ1-3	.	once
TGTGCCAGCAGCTTAGCCCGGGGGATCCAATACGAGCAGTACTTC	CASSLARGIQYEQYF	TRBV7-3	TRBJ2-7	.	.
TGCAGCGGGCTGAAGGGAAACACCATATATTTT	CSGLKGNTIYF	TRBV29-1	TRBJ1-3	.	.
TGCAGCGTTGAAGTCGCGGGAGGCCACAATGAGCAGTTCTTC	CSVEVAGGHNEQFF	TRBV29-1	TRBJ2-1	TRBD2	.
TGTGCCAGCAGCCGGACTAGATCTACGGAGACCCAGTACTTC	CASSRTRSTETQYF	TRBV7-2	TRBJ2-5	TRBD2	.
TGTGCCAGCAGTAGGCGGGATCAATACAATGAGCAGTTCTTC	CASSRRDQYNEQFF	TRBV2	TRBJ2-1	.	once
TGCGCCAGCAGCTCACTAGCGGGAGTCGGAGAGACCCAGTACTTC	CASSSLAGVGETQYF	TRBV5-1	TRBJ2-5	TRBD2	.
TGTGCCAGCAGCTTAAGAGTGCGACAGGGGAGAGAAGCTTTCTTT	CASSLRVRQGREAFF	TRBV7-2	TRBJ1-1	TRBD1	.
TGTGCCAGCAGTTTAATCGCAGATACGCAGTATTTT	CASSLIADTQYF	TRBV28	TRBJ2-3	.	.
TGTGCCAGTAGTTCTTATGGCAGGGGAGAAGCTTTCTTT	CASSSYGRGEAFF	TRBV19	TRBJ1-1	.	.
TGTGCCAGCAGCTTAATAGGGCGGGCCTTGGACACCGGGGAGCTGTTTTTT	CASSLIGRALDTGELFF	TRBV7-3	TRBJ2-2	.	.
TGTGCCTGGAGCGGACAGGGGGCTGTCTACGAGCAGTACTTC	CAWSGQGAVYEQYF	TRBV30	TRBJ2-7	TRBD1	.
TGTGCCATCAGTTTCCAGGGGGACTATGGCTACACCTTC	CAISFQGDYGYTF	TRBV10-3	TRBJ1-2	TRBD1	.
TGTGCCAGTAGTCTATCTTGGGCCTCCTACAATGAGCAGTTCTTC	CASSLSWASYNEQFF	TRBV19	TRBJ2-1	.	few
TGTGCCAGCAGCCGCGGGACAGGACCTTTGGAGCCCCAGCATTTT	CASSRGTGPLEPQHF	TRBV13	TRBJ1-5	TRBD1	.
TGTGCCAGCAGCCAAATGGGGAGTAGGACCGGGGAGCTGTTTTTT	CASSQMGSRTGELFF	TRBV14	TRBJ2-2	.	.
TGTGCCAGCAAAAAACAAATGGGGGCCACTGAAGCTTTCTTT	CASKKQMGATEAFF	TRBV6-4	TRBJ1-1	.	.
TGTGCCAGCAGTTACGGGACGACAGGGAACACCATATATTTT	CASSYGTTGNTIYF	TRBV6-5	TRBJ1-3	TRBD1	.
TGTGCCTGGAGTGTAGGCGGCAACAATCAGCCCCAGCATTTT	CAWSVGGNNQPQHF	TRBV30	TRBJ1-5	.	.
TGTGCCAGCAGCCCTTGGGGGGGGTTCTCTGGAAACACCATATATTTT	CASSPWGGFSGNTIYF	TRBV9	TRBJ1-3	.	.
TGTGCCAGCAGCTTGGGCCGGGGGACAGGTCAGTACTTC	CASSLGRGTGQYF	TRBV5-6	TRBJ2-4	TRBD1	.
TGTGCCAGCAAGAGGGACTTCCCGTACCAAGAGACCCAGTACTTC	CASKRDFPYQETQYF	TRBV5-4	TRBJ2-5	.	.
TGCGCCAGCAGCCCTGCCGCGCGGGGGGCTGAAGCTTTCTTT	CASSPAARGAEAFF	TRBV5-1	TRBJ1-1	.	.